This TCR beta chain stems from a study of blood T cell repertoires in COVID-19. This clone was counted once. With 6 bases clipped from V and 6 bases from J, the junction kept 10 bases outside the gene matches. Germline assignment: CDR1 MNHNY and CDR2 SVGAGI (reference sequence). The CDR3 totals 14 residues. Repertoires were generated with immunoSEQ multiplex PCR, while TCRdb's copy carries only in-frame clones and drops some. The sample has fewer than 350,000 clones, 70% to 90% seen once. Sequenced input: peripheral blood. The sequence was obtained from a woman aged 70-85 years with COVID-19, enrolled during active disease. The genes are TRBV6-6 and TRBJ1-2; TRBD1 agrees at 7 bases. The CDR3 sequence is CASSSTGSWNGYTF. CDR3 nucleotide sequence: TGTGCCAGCAGCTCGACAGGGAGCTGGAATGGCTACACCTTC.